Here is one TCR beta chain with its context. The sample is drawn from a study of blood T cell repertoires in COVID-19. Study details: Nucleic acid was either cDNA or gDNA, and it came from T cells, B-cell-depleted T cells, or PBMCs.

Original methodology: Researchers report that nucleated cell counts were estimated from reference gene primer amplification. TCRdb's copy holds only in-frame clones and misses some; the assay was immunoSEQ multiplex PCR. V, J and clone size reflect that table, while D and trimming were determined from the DNA. The top ten hold about 2.2% of the sample, which has 150,000 to 200,000 clones, roughly nine tenths seen once. V was clipped by 2 bases and J by 3 bases, with 15 bases between them. The CDR3 covers 16 residues. Germline CDR1 LGHNA, CDR2 YNFKEQ. The sample taken for sequencing was PBMCs or T cells enriched from blood (not recorded which). This TCR derives from a woman aged 40 to 50 with acute COVID-19. The chain joins TRBV4-2 to TRBJ2-3; possibly TRBD1 for D (5 bases). CDR3: CASSQTGNQLTDTQYF. In DNA form, the CDR3 reads TGTGCCAGCAGCCAAACAGGTAACCAGTTAACAGATACGCAGTATTTT.